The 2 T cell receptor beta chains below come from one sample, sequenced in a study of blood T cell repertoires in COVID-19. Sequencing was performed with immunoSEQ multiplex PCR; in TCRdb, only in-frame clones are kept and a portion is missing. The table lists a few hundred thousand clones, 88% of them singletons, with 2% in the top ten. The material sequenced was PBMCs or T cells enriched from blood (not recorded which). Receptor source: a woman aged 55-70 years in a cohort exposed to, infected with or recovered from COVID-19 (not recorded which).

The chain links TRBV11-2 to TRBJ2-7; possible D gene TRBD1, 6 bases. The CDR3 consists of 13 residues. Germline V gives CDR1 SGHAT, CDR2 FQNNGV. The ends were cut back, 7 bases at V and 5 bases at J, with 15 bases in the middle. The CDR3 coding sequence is TGTGCCAGCATCACAGGGTATGGGGACGAGCAGTACTTC. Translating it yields CASITGYGDEQYF.

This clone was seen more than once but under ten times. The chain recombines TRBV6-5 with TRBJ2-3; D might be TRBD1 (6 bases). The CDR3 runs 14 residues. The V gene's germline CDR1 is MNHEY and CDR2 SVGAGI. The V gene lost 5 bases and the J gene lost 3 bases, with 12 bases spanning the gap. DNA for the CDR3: TGTGCCAGCAGTCGGACAGTTCAAACAGATACGCAGTATTTT. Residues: CASSRTVQTDTQYF.